Sequencing of this T cell receptor (beta chain) was carried out in a study of shared clonotypes between healthy human individuals. Study-level results: Several donors showed sharing of around 5% of naive CD4 clonotypes.

The CDR3 runs to 12 residues. Germline CDR1 is MNHNS and CDR2 is SASEGT. Trimming stripped 8 bases from V and 5 bases from J, with 12 bases between. Each PCR replicate from the sorted subsets contained 150 to 250 ng DNA, which is tens of thousands of T cell genomes. Clones were sequenced by immunoSEQ multiplex PCR, and TCRdb holds only the in-frame ones, with some missing. Here the sample spans about 1 million clones, approximately 78% being singletons. For this clone: Its antigen is not known.

This TCR derives from a man younger than 35 in good health. Some clones in this sample may be carry-over from other donors' samples. V gene TRBV6-1 combines with J gene TRBJ2-5, with D perhaps matching TRBD2 (6 bases). The sequencing sample was made of memory CD4+ T cells from PBMCs. Subset defined: CD45RA-negative fraction. Here the CDR3 DNA reads TGTGCCAGCCCGGGTGCGGGGGAGACCCAGTACTTC. This codes for CASPGAGETQYF.